The sequence of this T cell receptor (beta chain) was determined in a study of T cell repertoires in cytomegalovirus infection. The wider study: CMV infection and matching HLA type were both indicated by public TCR beta signatures.

Using its own MiXCR run on the reads, TCRdb lists one record per CDR3 protein. Of more than 400,000 distinct CDR3 sequences in the sample, 26% are singletons; the top ten hold around 14%. With respect to this clonotype: Its specificity is not known. An end of the junction does not agree with germline; a read error may underlie this.

The CDR3 loop spans 15 amino acids. Germline V gives CDR1 SGDLS, CDR2 YYNGEE. Study findings and constraints: HLA-C-restricted CMV clonotypes gave the most frequent clonotype in two of eight donors. Summed frequency of public TCR beta families distinguished CMV carriers with the relevant HLA.

The receptor's source is a human donor in good health (CMV status not recorded). Some clones in this sample may be carry-over from other donors' samples. Sequenced material: PBMCs. The chain links TRBV9 to TRBJ2-1; 9 bases are a match to TRBD2. The CDR3 protein is CPSSGGGAGGREQFF. CDR3 sequence (DNA): TGTCCCAGCAGCGGTGGGGGGGCGGGAGGGAGGGAGCAGTTCTTC.